This passage covers 24 T cell receptor beta chains from one sample sequenced in a study of long-term antiretroviral therapy in people with HIV. immunoSEQ v3.0 was run at survey level. Libraries were prepared by immunoSEQ multiplex PCR; TCRdb keeps only in-frame clonotypes and omits some of them. The sample has about 39,000 clones, 86% seen once; the top ten hold roughly 4%. Sequences were derived from unsorted PBMCs, sampled 1.2 years after starting antiretroviral therapy. The receptors here all came from a woman between 50 and 59 years old with HIV.

As to this clone: One end of the junction does not line up with germline, which may come from a read error. This rearrangement joins TRBV7-7 to TRBJ2-5, with D possibly TRBD2 on 6 matching bases. The CDR3 consists of 14 residues. Germline V CDR1 and CDR2: SSHAT, FNYEAQ (reference sequence). CDR3 in amino acids: CASSLADFGETQYF. CDR3 DNA: TGTGCTAGCAGCTTAGCGGACTTCGGGGAGACCCAGTACTTC.

The rearrangement links TRBV10-2 to TRBJ1-1, with D tentatively TRBD1 (6 bases). The germline V and J ends were trimmed by 3 bases and 5 bases, with 19 bases remaining between them. The V gene's germline CDR1 is WSHSY and CDR2 SAAADI. CDR3 size: 16 residues. The CDR3 loop reads CASSDLGGAGRTEAFF. CDR3 DNA: TGCGCCAGCAGTGATCTGGGGGGGGCAGGGAGGACTGAAGCTTTCTTT.

The gene calls are TRBV13 and TRBJ1-2, with TRBD1 matching over 9 bases. There are 15 residues in the CDR3. The V gene end was trimmed by 5 bases and the J gene end by 3 bases; junction bases not matched to a gene: 7. CDR1 is PRHDT and CDR2 is FYEKMQ in the germline V gene (reference sequence). CDR3 in amino acids: CASSIAGQGDYGYTF. CDR3 nucleotides: TGTGCCAGCAGCATCGCGGGACAGGGTGACTATGGCTACACCTTC.

The chain has TRBV5-8 and TRBJ1-2; D call uncertain. Germline lookup yields CDR1 SGHTS and CDR2 YDEGEE. V was pared by 1 base and J by 5 bases, with 6 bases between. The CDR3 is 12 residues long. The CDR3 is CASSLYSYGYTF. CDR3 bases: TGTGCCAGCAGCTTGTATTCTTATGGCTACACCTTC.

This sequence joins TRBV7-9 and TRBJ2-3, with D unclear. Germline lookup yields CDR1 SEHNR and CDR2 FQNEAQ (reference sequence). This CDR3 spans 15 amino acids. Deletions cut 0 bases from V and 2 bases from J, with 9 bases between. The CDR3 region has the DNA TGTGCCAGCAGCTTAGCGGTGGGTGTCACAGATACGCAGTATTTT. It specifies CASSLAVGVTDTQYF.

The chain is built from TRBV7-2 and TRBJ2-5; 16 bases are shared with TRBD2. This CDR3 comprises 18 residues. Germline V gene lookup returns CDR1 SGHTA and CDR2 FQGNSA. Trimming took 4 bases from V and 2 from J; bases not matched to a gene: 7. The CDR3 DNA is TGTGCCAGCAGCTCGGGACTAGCGGGGGGGCCCCCACAAGAGACCCAGTACTTC. Translating gives CASSSGLAGGPPQETQYF.

The V call is TRBV11-2, the J call TRBJ2-6, with 7 bases that match TRBD1. The CDR3 is made up of 17 amino acids. CDR1 is SGHAT, CDR2 FQNNGV, per germline. Trimming at V came to 9 bases and at J to 0 bases, leaving 11 bases not matched to a gene. As DNA, the CDR3 is TGTGCCAGTTTTAAGGGGGCATTTTACTCTGGGGCCAACGTCCTGACTTTC. Protein: CASFKGAFYSGANVLTF.

The chain carries TRBV6-1 and TRBJ2-5; D is perhaps TRBD1 (5 bases). The CDR3 sequence is 14 residues long. Trimming took off 6 bases at V and 3 bases at J, with 14 bases between the two ends. Germline V lookup: CDR1 MNHNS, CDR2 SASEGT. DNA for the CDR3: TGTGCCAGCAGGACGACAGTCGCAAAAGAGACCCAGTACTTC. The encoded protein is CASRTTVAKETQYF.

This chain uses TRBV5-6 with TRBJ1-1; tentatively, D is TRBD1 (6 bases). V was clipped by 0 bases and J by 0 bases, with 9 bases between them. CDR3 length: 15 residues. CDR1 SGHDT and CDR2 YYEEEE come from the germline V gene. The CDR3 loop is CASSLVDSLNTEAFF. As DNA, the CDR3 is TGTGCCAGCAGCTTGGTGGACAGCCTGAACACTGAAGCTTTCTTT.

This clone turned up a few times. Other nucleotide sequences in the sample specify the same CDR3. This chain links TRBV5-4 with TRBJ2-7; 7 bases map to TRBD2. In germline, CDR1 is SGHNT, CDR2 YYREEE (reference sequence). With 0 bases clipped from V and 4 bases from J, the junction kept 7 bases outside the gene matches. The CDR3 extends over 15 amino acids. CDR3 sequence reads: CASSLGRGGLYEQYF. For the CDR3, the DNA is TGTGCCAGCAGCTTGGGCCGCGGGGGACTATACGAGCAGTACTTC.

The chain couples TRBV12-2 to TRBJ2-2; no DNA check was done on the table's D call, TRBD2. TRBV12-2 is assigned pseudogene status. The CDR3 runs to 23 residues. CDR3 nucleotide sequence: TGTGCAAGTCGCCTAAGCGACAGGACTAGCGGGGGGGATACCAGCCTAAGGACCGGGGAGCTGTTTTTT. Translating it yields CASRLSDRTSGGDTSLRTGELFF.

This sequence joins TRBV15 and TRBJ2-3; a possible D gene is TRBD2 (6 bases). The CDR3 totals 15 residues. CDR1 and CDR2 from the germline V gene are LNHNV and YYDKDF (reference sequence). Trimming cost V 1 base and J 2 bases, with 10 bases left between them. The CDR3 DNA reads as TGTGCCACCAGCAGAGTTGGGGGGACCACAGATACGCAGTATTTT. This sequence encodes CATSRVGGTTDTQYF. Filled out from reference TRBV15 and TRBJ2-3, the complete variable domain reads DAMVIQNPRYQVTQFGKPVTLSCSQTLNHNVMYWYQQKSSQAPKLLFHYYDKDFNNEADTPDNFQSRRPNTSFCFLDIRSPGLGDTAMYLCATSRVGGTTDTQYFGPGTRLTVL.

This chain connects TRBV5-1 to TRBJ1-1; TRBD1 might be the D (5 bases). V was pared by 0 bases and J by 3 bases, with 12 bases between. The CDR3 covers 15 residues. Germline loops: CDR1 SGHRS, CDR2 YFSETQ. CDR3 DNA: TGCGCCAGCAGCTTGGTATACGGGGGGGACACTGAAGCTTTCTTT. The encoded protein is CASSLVYGGDTEAFF.

The J gene is TRBJ2-7, the V gene TRBV9; maybe TRBD2 (6 bases). Trimming left V 0 bases short and J 4 bases short, with 17 bases between. The CDR3 runs to 16 residues. Germline V lookup: CDR1 SGDLS, CDR2 YYNGEE. The CDR3 bases are TGTGCCAGCAGCGTAGATGGTCGACTAGAACTTTACGAGCAGTACTTC. Protein: CASSVDGRLELYEQYF.

This clone was seen only once. The V and J genes are TRBV7-9 and TRBJ1-5; no firm D call. Germline V lookup: CDR1 SEHNR, CDR2 FQNEAQ (reference sequence). V gave up 4 bases and J gave up 4 bases, with 14 bases separating them. This CDR3 spans 15 amino acids. The chain's CDR3 is CASSSTDLGNQPQHF. The DNA of the CDR3 is TGTGCCAGCAGCTCCACTGACCTAGGGAATCAGCCCCAGCATTTT. The variable domain in full, completed from reference TRBV7-9 and TRBJ1-5, reads DTGVSQNPRHKITKRGQNVTFRCDPISEHNRLYWYRQTLGQGPEFLTYFQNEAQLEKSRLLSDRFSAERPKGSFSTLEIQRTEQGDSAMYLCASSSTDLGNQPQHFGDGTRLSIL.

J is TRBJ1-5 and V is TRBV6-5; no clear D. This CDR3 has 15 residues. Per the germline V gene, CDR1 is MNHEY and CDR2 is SVGAGI. Trimming left V 6 bases short and J 0 bases short, with 12 bases between. The CDR3 is CASRAFQDSNQPQHF. The CDR3 DNA reads as TGTGCCAGCAGAGCCTTCCAGGATAGCAATCAGCCCCAGCATTTT.

This chain joins TRBV7-2 and TRBJ2-3, with D uncertain. The germline V gene encodes CDR1 SGHTA and CDR2 FQGNSA. This CDR3 region has 16 residues. Trimming stripped 1 base from V and 5 bases from J, with 16 bases between. CDR3 DNA: TGTGCCAGCAGCTTAGGACTCGCCCGAGTGGAAGATACGCAGTATTTT. This encodes CASSLGLARVEDTQYF.

The chain uses TRBV10-3 and TRBJ2-7; D uncertain. CDR1 is ENHRY, CDR2 SYGVKD, per germline. Trimming pared 3 bases from V and 0 bases from J, leaving 12 bases between. The CDR3 contains 15 residues. CDR3 nucleotides: TGTGCCATCAGTGACCCCGGTTGGGTCTCCTACGAGCAGTACTTC. Protein: CAISDPGWVSYEQYF.

This clone turned up a few times. The V gene is TRBV7-9, the J gene TRBJ1-1, with unresolved D. Trimming shortened V by 5 bases and J by 6 bases, and 10 bases separated the two germline ends. This CDR3 spans 12 amino acids. In germline, CDR1 is SEHNR, CDR2 FQNEAQ (reference sequence). The CDR3 reads CASSRGGSEAFF. The CDR3 DNA reads as TGTGCCAGCAGCCGTGGCGGCTCTGAAGCTTTCTTT.

The chain recombines TRBV30 with TRBJ2-3; 8 bases map to TRBD2. The length of the CDR3 is 15 residues. Trimming removed 5 bases from V and 2 bases from J; junction bases left unmatched: 9. CDR1 and CDR2 (germline): GTSNPN, SVGIG (reference sequence). The CDR3 loop is CAWETSGPFTDTQYF. CDR3 nucleotide sequence: TGTGCCTGGGAAACTAGCGGACCGTTCACAGATACGCAGTATTTT. The whole variable domain, filled in from reference TRBV30 and TRBJ2-3, reads SQTIHQWPATLVQPVGSPLSLECTVEGTSNPNLYWYRQAAGRGLQLLFYSVGIGQISSEVPQNLSASRPQDRQFILSSKKLLLSDSGFYLCAWETSGPFTDTQYFGPGTRLTVL.

The chain has TRBV5-5 and TRBJ1-4; D is perhaps TRBD1 (6 bases). The germline V gene has CDR1 SGHKS and CDR2 YYEKEE (reference sequence). This CDR3 contains 15 residues. Trimming removed 2 bases at V and 10 bases at J, with 18 bases between. Here the CDR3 reads CASSLPGRGLGKLFF. CDR3 in DNA: TGTGCCAGCAGCTTACCCGGCAGGGGCTTGGGAAAACTGTTTTTT.

This sequence joins TRBV7-6 and TRBJ1-4, with D unclear. V gave up 1 base and J gave up 5 bases, with 5 bases separating them. The CDR3 is made up of 13 amino acids. CDR1 and CDR2 (germline): SGHVS, FNYEAQ. This chain's CDR3 is CASSLVLNEKLFF. The CDR3 DNA reads as TGTGCCAGCAGCTTAGTCCTCAATGAAAAACTGTTTTTT.

The gene calls are TRBV9 and TRBJ1-3; no clear D gene. This CDR3 comprises 16 residues. Germline CDR1 and CDR2: SGDLS and YYNGEE. V was trimmed by 0 bases and J by 2 bases, leaving 12 bases between them. The CDR3 nucleotides read TGTGCCAGCAGCGTAGGGGGTGCGGTTACTGGAAACACCATATATTTT. Amino acids: CASSVGGAVTGNTIYF.

The chain carries TRBV5-1 and TRBJ1-4; D may be TRBD1 (5 bases). The CDR3 contains 16 residues. Germline V gene data show CDR1 as SGHRS and CDR2 as YFSETQ. V gave up 4 bases and J gave up 0 bases, with 13 bases separating them. CDR3 sequence: CASSPGTRATNEKLFF. In nucleotides, the CDR3 is TGCGCCAGCAGCCCGGGGACCCGTGCAACTAATGAAAAACTGTTTTTT.